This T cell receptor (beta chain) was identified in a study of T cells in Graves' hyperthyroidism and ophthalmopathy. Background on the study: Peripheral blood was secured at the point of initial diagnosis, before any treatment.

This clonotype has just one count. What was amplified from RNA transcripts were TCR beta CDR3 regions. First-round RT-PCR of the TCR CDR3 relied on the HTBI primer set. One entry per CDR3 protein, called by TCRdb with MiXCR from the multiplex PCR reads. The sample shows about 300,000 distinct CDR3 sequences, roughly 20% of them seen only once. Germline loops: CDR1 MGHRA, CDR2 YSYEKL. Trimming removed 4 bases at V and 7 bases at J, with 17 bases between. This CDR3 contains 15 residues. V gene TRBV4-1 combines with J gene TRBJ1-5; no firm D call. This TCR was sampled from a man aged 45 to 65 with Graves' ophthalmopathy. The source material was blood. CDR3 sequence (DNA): TGCGCCAGCAGCCGAGACTCGGCCATGGGACAGCCCCAGCATTTT. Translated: CASSRDSAMGQPQHF.